One and the same sample provided the 19 T cell receptor beta chains below, sequenced in a study of T cell changes during pregnancy in multiple sclerosis. Here immunoSEQ multiplex PCR was the method, and the copy in TCRdb shows in-frame clones only, minus some. The sample consists of about 59,000 clones, more than 85% of them appearing once. The input for sequencing was CD8+ T cells from peripheral blood mononuclear cells, taken in the third trimester of pregnancy. These receptors were collected from a female donor with multiple sclerosis, enrolled in a pregnancy study.

This sequence joins TRBV29-1 and TRBJ2-1; D is perhaps TRBD2 (5 bases). Germline values: CDR1 SQVTM, CDR2 ANQGSEA. This CDR3 is 12 amino acids long. V was pared by 2 bases and J by 9 bases, with 11 bases between. CDR3 in amino acids: CSVESARGEQFF. The CDR3 DNA follows: TGCAGCGTTGAAAGTGCCCGGGGTGAGCAGTTCTTC.

The chain has TRBV11-2 and TRBJ2-5; TRBD1 is a possible D gene (6 bases). V was shortened by 5 bases and J by 5 bases, with 15 bases between the two germline ends. The CDR3 extends over 14 amino acids. Germline CDR1 is SGHAT and CDR2 is FQNNGV. The CDR3 bases are TGTGCCAGCAGCCCAATGGACAGTTTTGAGACCCAGTACTTC. It is translated as CASSPMDSFETQYF.

V is TRBV11-2 and J is TRBJ2-2; D is ambiguous. There are 13 residues in the CDR3. Trimming removed 4 bases from V and 4 bases from J, with 7 bases in between. The germline V gene encodes CDR1 SGHAT and CDR2 FQNNGV. The CDR3 nucleotides are TGTGCCAGCAGCTACTCTTCCACCGGGGAGCTGTTTTTT. Amino acid sequence: CASSYSSTGELFF.

Worth noting for this clone: The sample has other DNA sequences that encode this CDR3 too. The gene calls are TRBV19 and TRBJ2-7; possibly TRBD2 for D (5 bases). Germline V lookup: CDR1 LNHDA, CDR2 SQIVND (reference sequence). Trimming took 1 base from V and 1 from J, leaving 11 bases between them. This CDR3 region has 15 residues. CDR3 DNA: TGTGCCAGTAGTATAGGAACGGGGTTATCCTACGAGCAGTACTTC. Protein sequence: CASSIGTGLSYEQYF.

CDR3 in DNA: TGTGCCAGTCAATTCGGGTCGTCATATGGCTACACCTTC. Encoded protein: CASQFGSSYGYTF. This rearrangement joins TRBV19 to TRBJ1-2, with D uncertain. V shed 8 bases and J shed 5 bases, with 15 bases lying between them. CDR1 LNHDA and CDR2 SQIVND come from the germline V gene (reference sequence). This CDR3 contains 13 residues. The full variable domain, rest sourced from reference TRBV19 and TRBJ1-2, is DGGITQSPKYLFRKEGQNVTLSCEQNLNHDAMYWYRQDPGQGLRLIYYSQIVNDFQKGDIAEGYSVSREKKESFPLTVTSAQKNPTAFYLCASQFGSSYGYTFGSGTRLTVV.

This chain links TRBV5-1 with TRBJ2-1; TRBD2 matches 10 bases. Losses at the gene ends were 1 base for V and 7 bases for J; bases not matched to a gene: 17. The CDR3 spans 19 residues. In germline, CDR1 is SGHRS, CDR2 YFSETQ. CDR3 in DNA: TGCGCCAGCAGCTTGCTCTCGCAGGGAGCGGGAGGGCCTAAAAATGAGCAGTTCTTC. It yields the protein CASSLLSQGAGGPKNEQFF.

The chain links TRBV19 to TRBJ1-1; 7 bases agree with TRBD1. This CDR3 spans 11 amino acids. With 8 bases clipped from V and 8 bases from J, the junction kept 5 bases outside the gene matches. CDR1 and CDR2 (germline): LNHDA, SQIVND (reference sequence). CDR3: CASPLGQEAFF. DNA of the CDR3: TGTGCCAGTCCCCTGGGACAGGAAGCTTTCTTT.

This clone occurred once. V is TRBV6-5 and J is TRBJ2-1, with 8 positions matching TRBD2. The CDR3 contains 15 residues. The V and J ends lost 6 bases and 7 bases, in that order; junction bases with no gene match: 11. The germline V gene encodes CDR1 MNHEY and CDR2 SVGAGI. Written as DNA, the CDR3 is TGTGCCAGCAGCATCTCCGGGGGGGGAGGGAATGAGCAGTTCTTC. Its protein product is CASSISGGGGNEQFF.

The V gene is TRBV5-6, the J gene TRBJ2-3; unclear D gene. CDR3 length: 13 amino acids. From germline, CDR1 is SGHDT and CDR2 YYEEEE. Trimming stripped 1 base from V and 12 bases from J, with 15 bases between. The CDR3 nucleotides read TGTGCCAGCAGCTTGCTGAGCAGCCAACTACAGTATTTT. Its translation: CASSLLSSQLQYF.

The CDR3 DNA reads as TGTGCCATCAGTGGGCAAGCCGGGACAGGGGGGGGATATAACTATGGCTACACCTTC. Translated, it gives CAISGQAGTGGGYNYGYTF. This chain uses TRBV10-3 with TRBJ1-2; 11 bases line up with TRBD1. Trimming cost V 4 bases and J 1 base; bases outside gene matches: 14. Per the germline V gene, CDR1 is ENHRY and CDR2 is SYGVKD. CDR3 size: 19 residues.

The chain carries TRBV27 and TRBJ2-7, with 9 bases matching TRBD2. CDR3 size: 14 residues. Trimming cost V 6 bases and J 5 bases; bases outside gene matches: 8. Germline lookup yields CDR1 MNHEY and CDR2 SMNVEV (reference sequence). The CDR3 spells CASRAGGGINEQYF. The DNA for the CDR3 is TGTGCCAGCAGGGCGGGAGGGGGCATAAACGAGCAGTACTTC.

The CDR3 DNA reads as TGTGCCACCCGGCCCCTTAGCGGGGGGGGCTACGAGCAGTACTTC. Translated: CATRPLSGGGYEQYF. V and J are TRBV27 and TRBJ2-7; 11 bases are a match to TRBD2. CDR1 is MNHEY, CDR2 SMNVEV, per germline (reference sequence). V lost 10 bases, J lost 3 bases, and 11 bases stayed unmatched. This CDR3 spans 15 amino acids.

J is TRBJ2-4 and V is TRBV6-4, with 8 positions matching TRBD1. Germline V CDR1 and CDR2: MRHNA, SNTAGT. V shed 6 bases and J 10 bases; nucleotides not matched to a gene: 8. The CDR3 is 13 amino acids. The CDR3: CASSPGQGGIQYF. The CDR3 DNA reads TGTGCCAGCAGCCCCGGACAGGGTGGAATTCAGTACTTC.

V and J are TRBV4-2 and TRBJ2-3; 10 bases are shared with TRBD2. CDR1 is LGHNA, CDR2 YNFKEQ, per germline. The CDR3 sequence is 15 residues long. The ends lost 0 bases at V and 6 bases at J; junction bases unmatched: 3. DNA of the CDR3: TGTGCCAGCAGCCAAGATGGGACTAGCGCGGATACGCAGTATTTT. It is translated as CASSQDGTSADTQYF.

The J gene is TRBJ2-7, the V gene TRBV27, with 7 bases matching TRBD2. The length of the CDR3 is 14 residues. Germline V CDR1 and CDR2: MNHEY, SMNVEV (reference sequence). Unmatched junction bases numbered 11, after V lost 8 bases and J lost 4 bases. The CDR3 coding sequence is TGTGCCAGCTCCTGGGGAGGGAAGGGGTACGAGCAGTACTTC. Translated: CASSWGGKGYEQYF.

This clone was seen a few times. This chain links TRBV19 with TRBJ1-5, with a tentative D call TRBD1 (5 bases). The CDR3 consists of 13 residues. V was trimmed by 5 bases and J by 6 bases, leaving 11 bases between them. Germline loops: CDR1 LNHDA, CDR2 SQIVND (reference sequence). CDR3 amino acids: CASSPGDRQPQHF. CDR3 DNA: TGTGCCAGTAGTCCGGGGGACCGTCAGCCCCAGCATTTT. The complete variable domain, with remaining parts taken from reference TRBV19 and TRBJ1-5, reads DGGITQSPKYLFRKEGQNVTLSCEQNLNHDAMYWYRQDPGQGLRLIYYSQIVNDFQKGDIAEGYSVSREKKESFPLTVTSAQKNPTAFYLCASSPGDRQPQHFGDGTRLSIL.

This clone showed up just once. The chain recombines TRBV4-2 with TRBJ1-2, with 10 bases matching TRBD1. J was trimmed by 3 bases and V by 1 base; bases with no gene match: 8. In germline, CDR1 is LGHNA, CDR2 YNFKEQ. CDR3 size: 17 residues. CDR3 sequence reads: CASSQVTDRGFDYGYTF. The CDR3 DNA sequence: TGTGCCAGCAGCCAAGTCACGGACAGGGGGTTTGACTATGGCTACACCTTC.

This chain links TRBV12-5 with TRBJ1-2, with 7 bases matching TRBD1. Unmatched junction bases numbered 8, after V lost 4 bases and J lost 0 bases. In germline, CDR1 is LGHNT, CDR2 FRNRAP. The CDR3 extends over 16 amino acids. The CDR3 region has the DNA TGTGCTAGTGGTTGGGGCAGGGGGGTTCCTAACTATGGCTACACCTTC. This codes for CASGWGRGVPNYGYTF. Using reference TRBV12-5 and TRBJ1-2 for the parts outside the CDR3, the full variable domain is DARVTQTPRHKVTEMGQEVTMRCQPILGHNTVFWYRQTMMQGLELLAYFRNRAPLDDSGMPKDRFSAEMPDATLATLKIQPSEPRDSAVYFCASGWGRGVPNYGYTFGSGTRLTVV.

The V call is TRBV5-1, the J call TRBJ2-7; no clear D. V lost 0 bases to trimming and J lost 2 bases, with 6 bases between them. The CDR3 is 13 residues long. CDR1 is SGHRS and CDR2 is YFSETQ in the germline V gene. The CDR3 is CASSLVAAYEQYF. Here the CDR3 DNA reads TGCGCCAGCAGCTTGGTGGCGGCCTACGAGCAGTACTTC.